This T cell receptor (beta chain) stems from a study of T-cell memory formation after mild COVID-19. TCRdb redid the calling of the 5' RACE reads with MiXCR, one entry per CDR3 protein. Seen here are roughly 110,000 distinct CDR3 sequences, over 13% observed once, and the top ten hold approximately 43%. V lost 6 bases and J 4 bases, leaving 10 bases between the germline ends. CDR1 is MNHNY, CDR2 SVGAGI, per germline (reference sequence). This CDR3 has 13 amino acids. The chain carries TRBV6-6 and TRBJ2-1; D call uncertain. The source is a man aged 18 to 30 who had mild COVID-19 (a few samples of this study predate the infection). Cell type and time point are not known. Material: PBMCs or a T cell subset sorted from them (not recorded which). CDR3 nucleotide sequence: TGTGCCAGCAGGGCTAAGGAGTACAATGAGCAGTTCTTC. It yields the protein CASRAKEYNEQFF.